The TCR beta chain under discussion was sequenced for a study of blood T cell repertoires in COVID-19 (TCRdb year 2020). At the level of the whole study: Samples from collaborators originated in the United States, Italy and Spain and spanned both the acute and convalescent phases of COVID-19. The prospective study material was composed of cDNA or gDNA derived from T cells, B-cell-depleted T cells, or PBMCs. Subjects who had been exposed to COVID-19, were actively infected with it, or had recovered from it provided the deeply sampled blood TCRbeta repertoires that made up the dataset. The repertoires were released in a freely available public database meant as a resource for research on the immune response to SARS-CoV-2. The samples were drawn from the first 160 participants of the ongoing ImmuneRACE study and from 950 to 1,500 subjects provided by 6 global collaborators. Sample metadata almost always included a de-identified subject ID, COVID-19 status, age in years and sex. Where HLA class I and class II types were available, the types were taken from metadata supplied by the sample provider, not from assay-based typing. General study outcomes and caveats: How much clinical and demographic metadata was included differed by source and by participant, and the metadata was provided uncurated.

V and J are truncated by 5 bases and 5 bases respectively, leaving an intervening sequence of 12 bases. From a lookup of the germline V gene (reference sequence), CDR1 and CDR2 are LNHDA and SQIVND. The CDR3 runs 14 residues from the cysteine to the phenylalanine. The read is trimmed to its CDR3 DNA, 42 bases read in frame from base 1. Each collaborating institution followed its own protocols to collect whole blood in K2EDTA tubes. For TCRbeta analysis, collaborators shipped samples as frozen whole blood, isolated PBMCs, or DNA extracted from either of those sample types. TCRbeta CDR3 regions were amplified from genomic DNA using the immunoSEQ Assay, a bias-controlled multiplex PCR. As for the authors' bioinformatics: The number of nucleated cells in each sample was estimated by amplification of reference gene primers within the assay. Sequence reads were collapsed and filtered to measure the absolute abundance of every unique TCRbeta CDR3 rearrangement. Productive Simpson clonality was computed per sample as the square root of Simpson's diversity index over productive rearrangements. As stored in TCRdb, this immuneACCESS dataset retains in-frame rearrangements with V and J assigned. A fraction of the clones does not appear; measured against another copy, unresolved V genes explain less than half of the discrepancy, and the remainder lacks a known reason. For V, J and clone size, that table is used; D and trimming come from the DNA. Within this sample are 390,000 or so clones, with roughly 90% of them counted one time only. Together, the top ten hold roughly 6.8% of the sample.

With respect to this clone: Its antigen remains unidentified. No base quality values were provided; no much bigger clone lies one nucleotide off.

Input material: peripheral blood. The V and J segments used are TRBV19 and TRBJ2-2; the D gene cannot be resolved reliably. The clonotype was recovered from a man aged 18-30 years with active or convalescent COVID-19. This receptor carries the CDR3 CASSPPTLTGELFF. The DNA reads as follows: TGTGCCAGTAGTCCTCCGACACTTACCGGGGAGCTGTTTTTT.